Given below is one T cell receptor beta chain in context. The repertoire was sequenced with immunoSEQ multiplex PCR; TCRdb's copy has only in-frame clones and lacks some. This sample has under 85,000 clones, with approximately 96% found just once. CDR3 length equals 17 residues. V dropped 3 bases and J dropped 9; count of bases not matched to a gene: 17. The germline V gene has CDR1 SGHTA and CDR2 FQGNSA. This record comes from a study of technical replicates of blood from several donors. Specimen: T cells isolated from PBMCs. This chain joins TRBV7-2 and TRBJ2-1; 7 bases fit TRBD1. This sequence originates from a human donor in good health. CDR3 DNA sequence: TGTGCCAGCAGCTTCGGACCCCCAACAGGGGCGCAAAGTGAGCAGTTCTTC. It codes for CASSFGPPTGAQSEQFF.